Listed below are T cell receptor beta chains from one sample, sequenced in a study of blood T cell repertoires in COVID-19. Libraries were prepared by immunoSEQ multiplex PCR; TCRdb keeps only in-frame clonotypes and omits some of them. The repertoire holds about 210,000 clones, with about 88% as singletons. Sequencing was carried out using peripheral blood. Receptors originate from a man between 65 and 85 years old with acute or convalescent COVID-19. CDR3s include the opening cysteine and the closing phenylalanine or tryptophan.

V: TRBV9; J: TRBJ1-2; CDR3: CASSVGQGAFYGYTF
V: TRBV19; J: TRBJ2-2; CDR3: CASSTKKKIVGLAGGTGELFF
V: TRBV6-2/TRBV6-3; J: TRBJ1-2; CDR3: CASSPGNRETYGYTF
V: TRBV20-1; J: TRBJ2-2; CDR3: CSASRRDTGELFF
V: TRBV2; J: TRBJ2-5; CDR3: CASLAGALETQYF
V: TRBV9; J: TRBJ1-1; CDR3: CASSVGGLLESEAFF
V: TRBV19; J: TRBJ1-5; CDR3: CASCPTGVGNQPQHF
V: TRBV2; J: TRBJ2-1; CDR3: CASRPREAGEVEQFF
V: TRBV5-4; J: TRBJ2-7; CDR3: CASSLGQPSYEQYF
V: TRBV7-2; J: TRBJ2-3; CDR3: CASSLGPPTTTDTQYF
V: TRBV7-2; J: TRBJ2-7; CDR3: CASSLALSNLNEQYF
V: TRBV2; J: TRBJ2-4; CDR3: CASSEHPQTGAGYLAKNIQYF
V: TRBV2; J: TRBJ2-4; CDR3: CASSASGVDIQYF
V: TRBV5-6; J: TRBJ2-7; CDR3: CASSRTPQGSYEQYF
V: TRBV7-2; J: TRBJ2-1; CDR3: CASSLVDSGSNEQFF
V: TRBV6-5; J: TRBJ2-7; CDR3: CASRTSGSYEQYF
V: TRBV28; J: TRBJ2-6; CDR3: CASSTTGSGANVLTF
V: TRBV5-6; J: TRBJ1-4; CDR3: CASSDKNRENEKLFF
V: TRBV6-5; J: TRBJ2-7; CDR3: CASSWGGSHEQYF
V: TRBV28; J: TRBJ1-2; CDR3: CASSNSGRGRDGYTF
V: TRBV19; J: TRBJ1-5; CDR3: CASSNDRVGQPQHF
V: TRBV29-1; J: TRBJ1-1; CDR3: CSVEVVQGMSEAFF
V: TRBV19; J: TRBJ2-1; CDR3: CASSIGRGSYNEQFF
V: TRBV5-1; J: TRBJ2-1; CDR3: CASSSRVTGGGNEQFF
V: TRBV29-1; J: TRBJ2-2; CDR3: CSALSHGETGELFF
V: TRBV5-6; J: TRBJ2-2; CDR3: CASSPGTGRLTGELFF
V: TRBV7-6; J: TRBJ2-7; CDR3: CASSLNREKYEQYF
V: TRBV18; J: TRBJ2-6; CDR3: CASSPATGTLGANVLTF
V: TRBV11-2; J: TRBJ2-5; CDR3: CASSLYGGGYQETQYF
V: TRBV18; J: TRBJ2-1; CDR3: CASSPEGRGLKQFF
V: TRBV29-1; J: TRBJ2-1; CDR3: CSGVGLAGVSSYNEQFF
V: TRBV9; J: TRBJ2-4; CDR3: CASSRQAEKNIQYF
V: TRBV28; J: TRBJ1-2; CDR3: CASSRQGSLSYGYTF
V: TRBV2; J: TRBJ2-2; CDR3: CASSEFSRNTGELFF
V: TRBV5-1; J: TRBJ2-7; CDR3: CASSLSSGGSSYEQYF
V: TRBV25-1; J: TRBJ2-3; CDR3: CASSDVLKSTDTQYF
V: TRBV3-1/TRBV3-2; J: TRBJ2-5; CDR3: CASATGTSGPKETQYF
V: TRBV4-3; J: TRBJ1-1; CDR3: CASSQGPRGVMNTEAFF
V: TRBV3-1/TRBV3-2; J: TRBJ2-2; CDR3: CASSQGEVRTGELFF
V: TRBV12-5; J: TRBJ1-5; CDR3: CASGLGATQHF
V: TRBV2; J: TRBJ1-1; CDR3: CASTRGAPNTEAFF
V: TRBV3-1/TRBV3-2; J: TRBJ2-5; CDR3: CASSNSGSGETQYF
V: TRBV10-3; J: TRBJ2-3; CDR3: CATSPGESTDTQYF
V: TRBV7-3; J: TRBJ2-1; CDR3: CASSWGLANEQFF
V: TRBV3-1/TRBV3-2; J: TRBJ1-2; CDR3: CASRQGDYGYTF
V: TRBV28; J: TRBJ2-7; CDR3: CASSSAGLSYEQYF
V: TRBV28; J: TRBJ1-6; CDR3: CASSLQGALALHF
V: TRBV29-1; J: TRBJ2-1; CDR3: CSVEAGSHTNEQFF
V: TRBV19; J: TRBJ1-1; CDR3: CASSWGLNTEAFF
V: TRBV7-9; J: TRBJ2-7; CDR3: CASSEKLDTYEQYF
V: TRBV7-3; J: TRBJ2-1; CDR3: CASSPGVTYNEQFF
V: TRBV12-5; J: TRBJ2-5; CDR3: CASGFETSGTRETQYF
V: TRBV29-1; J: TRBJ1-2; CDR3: CSVEGGGQGIYGYTF
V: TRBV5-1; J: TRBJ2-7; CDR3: CASSWGQSSYEQYF
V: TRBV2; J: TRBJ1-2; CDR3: CASSSTGLAYGYTF
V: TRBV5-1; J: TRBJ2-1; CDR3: CASSSPLTSTENNEQFF
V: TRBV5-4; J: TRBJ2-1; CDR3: CASSSPQLASHEQFF